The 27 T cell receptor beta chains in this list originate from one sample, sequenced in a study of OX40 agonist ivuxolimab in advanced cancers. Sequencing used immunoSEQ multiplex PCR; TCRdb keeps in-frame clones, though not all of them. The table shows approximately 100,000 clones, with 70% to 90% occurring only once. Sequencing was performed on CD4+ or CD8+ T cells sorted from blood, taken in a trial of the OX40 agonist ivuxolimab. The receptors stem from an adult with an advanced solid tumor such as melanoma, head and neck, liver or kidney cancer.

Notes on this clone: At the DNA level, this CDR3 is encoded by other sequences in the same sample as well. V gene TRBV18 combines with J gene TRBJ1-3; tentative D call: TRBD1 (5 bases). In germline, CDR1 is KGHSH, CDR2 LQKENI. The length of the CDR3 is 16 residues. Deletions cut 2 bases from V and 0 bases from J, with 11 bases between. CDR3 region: CASSPGQGLSGNTIYF. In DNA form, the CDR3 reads TGTGCCAGCTCACCAGGGCAGGGCCTCTCTGGAAACACCATATATTTT.

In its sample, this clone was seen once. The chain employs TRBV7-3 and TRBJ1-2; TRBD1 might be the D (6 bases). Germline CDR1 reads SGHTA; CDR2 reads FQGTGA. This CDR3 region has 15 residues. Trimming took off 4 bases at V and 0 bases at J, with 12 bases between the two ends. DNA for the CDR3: TGTGCCAGCAGCTGGTCAGGGGAAGCTAACTATGGCTACACCTTC. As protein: CASSWSGEANYGYTF.

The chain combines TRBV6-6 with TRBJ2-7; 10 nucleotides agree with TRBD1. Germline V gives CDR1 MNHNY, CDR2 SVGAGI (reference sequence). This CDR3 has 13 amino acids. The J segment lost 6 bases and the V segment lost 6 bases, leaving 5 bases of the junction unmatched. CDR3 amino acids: CASRGQGIGEQYF. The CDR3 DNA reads TGTGCCAGCAGGGGACAGGGGATAGGCGAGCAGTACTTC.

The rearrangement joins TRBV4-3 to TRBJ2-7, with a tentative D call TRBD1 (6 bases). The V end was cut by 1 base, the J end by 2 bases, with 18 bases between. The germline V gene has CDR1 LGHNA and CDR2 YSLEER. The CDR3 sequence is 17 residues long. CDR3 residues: CASSQGEGAGETYEQYF. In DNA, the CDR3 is TGCGCCAGCAGCCAAGGGGAAGGGGCAGGGGAAACCTACGAGCAGTACTTC.

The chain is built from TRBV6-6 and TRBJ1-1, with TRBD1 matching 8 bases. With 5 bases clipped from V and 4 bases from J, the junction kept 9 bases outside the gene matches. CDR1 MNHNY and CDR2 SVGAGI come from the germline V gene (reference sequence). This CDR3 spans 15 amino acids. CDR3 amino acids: CASSEEQGEGTEAFF. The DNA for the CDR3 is TGTGCCAGCAGTGAGGAACAGGGGGAGGGCACTGAAGCTTTCTTT.

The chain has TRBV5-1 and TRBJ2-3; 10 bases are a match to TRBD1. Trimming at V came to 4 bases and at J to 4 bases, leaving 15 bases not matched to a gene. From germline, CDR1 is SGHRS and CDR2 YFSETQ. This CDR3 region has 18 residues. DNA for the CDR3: TGCGCCAGCAGCCGCAACGACCCCGGGACAGGGGTCGCAGATACGCAGTATTTT. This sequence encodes CASSRNDPGTGVADTQYF.

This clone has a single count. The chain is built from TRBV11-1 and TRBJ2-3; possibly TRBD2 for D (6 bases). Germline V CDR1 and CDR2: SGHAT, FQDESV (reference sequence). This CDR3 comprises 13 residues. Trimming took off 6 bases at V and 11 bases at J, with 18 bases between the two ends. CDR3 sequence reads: CASRPSGTPWQYF. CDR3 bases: TGTGCCAGCAGGCCATCCGGGACTCCCTGGCAGTATTTT.

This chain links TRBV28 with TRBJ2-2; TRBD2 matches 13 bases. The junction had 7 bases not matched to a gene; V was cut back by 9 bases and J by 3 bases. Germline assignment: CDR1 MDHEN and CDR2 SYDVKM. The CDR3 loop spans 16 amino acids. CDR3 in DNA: TGTGCCAGTATGGGACTAGCGGGGAGGGACACCGGGGAGCTGTTTTTT. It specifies CASMGLAGRDTGELFF.

CDR3 amino acids: CASSRYPHYEQYF. CDR3 DNA sequence: TGTGCCAGCAGTCGGTACCCCCACTACGAGCAGTACTTC. V and J are TRBV27 and TRBJ2-7, with D unresolved. Germline V gives CDR1 MNHEY, CDR2 SMNVEV (reference sequence). V shed 5 bases and J shed 3 bases, with 11 bases lying between them. The CDR3 is made up of 13 amino acids.

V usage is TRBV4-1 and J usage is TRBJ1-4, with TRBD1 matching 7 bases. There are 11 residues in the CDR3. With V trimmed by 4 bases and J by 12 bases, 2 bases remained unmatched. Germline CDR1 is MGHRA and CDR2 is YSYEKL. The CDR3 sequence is CASSRGTELFF. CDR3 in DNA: TGCGCCAGCAGCCGCGGGACAGAACTGTTTTTT.

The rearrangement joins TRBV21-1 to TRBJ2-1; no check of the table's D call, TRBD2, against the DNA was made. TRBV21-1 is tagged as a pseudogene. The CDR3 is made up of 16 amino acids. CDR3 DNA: TGTGCCAGCAGCTACGGGTCACCCCGATCCTACAATGAGCAGTTCTTC. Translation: CASSYGSPRSYNEQFF.

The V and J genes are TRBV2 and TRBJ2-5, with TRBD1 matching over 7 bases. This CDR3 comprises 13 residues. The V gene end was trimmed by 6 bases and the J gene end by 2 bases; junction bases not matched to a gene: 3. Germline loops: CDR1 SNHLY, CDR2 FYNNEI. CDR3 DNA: TGTGCCAGCAGCAAGGGACAGCAAGAGACCCAGTACTTC. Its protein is CASSKGQQETQYF.

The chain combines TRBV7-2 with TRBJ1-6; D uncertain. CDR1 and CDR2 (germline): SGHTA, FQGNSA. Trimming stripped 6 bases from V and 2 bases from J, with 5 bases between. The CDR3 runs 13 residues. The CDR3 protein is CASREAYNSPLHF. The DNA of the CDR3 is TGTGCCAGCAGGGAGGCCTATAATTCACCCCTCCACTTT.

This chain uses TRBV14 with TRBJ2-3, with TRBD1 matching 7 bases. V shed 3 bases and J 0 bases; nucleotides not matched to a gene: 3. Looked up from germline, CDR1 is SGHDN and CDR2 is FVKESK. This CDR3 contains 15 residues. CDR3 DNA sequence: TGTGCCAGCAGCCAGCCAGGGGGTAGCACAGATACGCAGTATTTT. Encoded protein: CASSQPGGSTDTQYF. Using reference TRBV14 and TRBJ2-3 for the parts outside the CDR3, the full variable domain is EAGVTQFPSHSVIEKGQTVTLRCDPISGHDNLYWYRRVMGKEIKFLLHFVKESKQDESGMPNNRFLAERTGGTYSTLKVQPAELEDSGVYFCASSQPGGSTDTQYFGPGTRLTVL.

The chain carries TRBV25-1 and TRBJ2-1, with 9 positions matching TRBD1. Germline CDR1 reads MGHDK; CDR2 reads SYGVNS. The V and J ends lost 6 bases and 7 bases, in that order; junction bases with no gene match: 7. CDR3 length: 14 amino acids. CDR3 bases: TGTGCCAGCAGCCCGGGACAGGGCAAAAATGAGCAGTTCTTC. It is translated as CASSPGQGKNEQFF.

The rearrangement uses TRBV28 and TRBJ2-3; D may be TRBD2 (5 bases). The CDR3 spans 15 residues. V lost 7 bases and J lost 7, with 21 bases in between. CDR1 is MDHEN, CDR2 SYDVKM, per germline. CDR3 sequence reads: CASTLAGPRVHTQYF. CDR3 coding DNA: TGTGCCAGCACCCTGGCGGGCCCTAGGGTCCATACGCAGTATTTT.

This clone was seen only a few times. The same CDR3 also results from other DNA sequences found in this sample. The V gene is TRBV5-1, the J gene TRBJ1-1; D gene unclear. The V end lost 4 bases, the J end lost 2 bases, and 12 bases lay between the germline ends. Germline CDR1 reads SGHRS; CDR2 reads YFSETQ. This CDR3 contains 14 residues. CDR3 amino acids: CASSPDTFNTEAFF. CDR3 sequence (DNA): TGCGCCAGCAGCCCAGACACCTTCAACACTGAAGCTTTCTTT.

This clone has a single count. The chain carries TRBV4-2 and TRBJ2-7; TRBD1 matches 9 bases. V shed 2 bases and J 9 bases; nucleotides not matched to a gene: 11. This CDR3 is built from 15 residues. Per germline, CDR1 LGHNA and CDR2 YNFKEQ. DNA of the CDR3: TGTGCCAGCAGCCAAAAGGGACAGGGTATTGATGTGCAGTACTTC. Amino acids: CASSQKGQGIDVQYF.

The CDR3 region is CAWSTGTSGRDEQFF. The CDR3 DNA is TGTGCCTGGTCAACGGGGACTAGCGGGAGGGATGAGCAGTTCTTC. The V gene is TRBV30, the J gene TRBJ2-1, with TRBD2 matching 16 bases. Trimming took 5 bases from V and 8 from J; bases not matched to a gene: 6. CDR1 GTSNPN and CDR2 SVGIG come from the germline V gene (reference sequence). The CDR3 contains 15 residues.

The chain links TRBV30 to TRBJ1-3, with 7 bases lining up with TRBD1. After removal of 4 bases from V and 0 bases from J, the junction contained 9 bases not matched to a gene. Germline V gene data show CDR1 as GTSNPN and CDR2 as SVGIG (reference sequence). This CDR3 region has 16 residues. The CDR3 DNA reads TGTGCCTGGAATTTTGGAGGGGGCTTCTCTGGAAACACCATATATTTT. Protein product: CAWNFGGGFSGNTIYF.

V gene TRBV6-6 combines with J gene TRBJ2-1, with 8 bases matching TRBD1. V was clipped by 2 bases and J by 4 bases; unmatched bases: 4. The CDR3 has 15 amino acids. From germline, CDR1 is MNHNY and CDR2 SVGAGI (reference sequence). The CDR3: CASSYGQGQYNEQFF. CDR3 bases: TGTGCCAGCAGTTACGGACAGGGCCAATACAATGAGCAGTTCTTC.

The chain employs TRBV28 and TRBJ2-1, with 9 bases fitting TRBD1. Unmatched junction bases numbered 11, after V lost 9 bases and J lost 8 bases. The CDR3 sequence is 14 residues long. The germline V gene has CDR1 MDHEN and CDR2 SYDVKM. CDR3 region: CASRTGALHHEQFF. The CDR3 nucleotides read TGTGCCAGTCGGACAGGGGCATTACACCATGAGCAGTTCTTC.

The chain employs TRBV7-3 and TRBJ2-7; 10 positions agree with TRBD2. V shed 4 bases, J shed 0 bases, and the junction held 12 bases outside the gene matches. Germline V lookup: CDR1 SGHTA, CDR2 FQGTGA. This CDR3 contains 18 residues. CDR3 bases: TGTGCCAGCAGCTCCTACCCTCTCACTAGCGGGGCCTCCTACGAGCAGTACTTC. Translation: CASSSYPLTSGASYEQYF.

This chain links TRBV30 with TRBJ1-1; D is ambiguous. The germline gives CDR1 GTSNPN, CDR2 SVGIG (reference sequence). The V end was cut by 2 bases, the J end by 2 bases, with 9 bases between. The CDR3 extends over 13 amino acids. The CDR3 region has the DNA TGTGCCTGGAGTAGGAATGGAAACACTGAAGCTTTCTTT. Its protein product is CAWSRNGNTEAFF.

This CDR3 reads CASSFTMNTEAFF. Here the CDR3 DNA reads TGTGCCAGCAGCTTTACAATGAACACTGAAGCTTTCTTT. V gene TRBV7-2 combines with J gene TRBJ1-1; D remains unclear. Deletions cut 3 bases from V and 0 bases from J, with 5 bases between. The germline V gene has CDR1 SGHTA and CDR2 FQGNSA. The CDR3 is 13 amino acids.

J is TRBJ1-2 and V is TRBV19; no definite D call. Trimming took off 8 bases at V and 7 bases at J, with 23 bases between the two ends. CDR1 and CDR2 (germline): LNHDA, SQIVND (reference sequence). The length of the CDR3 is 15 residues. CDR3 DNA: TGTGCCAGTTCCTCGGGCCGTCCCGTCCTACCTGGCTACACCTTC. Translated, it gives CASSSGRPVLPGYTF.

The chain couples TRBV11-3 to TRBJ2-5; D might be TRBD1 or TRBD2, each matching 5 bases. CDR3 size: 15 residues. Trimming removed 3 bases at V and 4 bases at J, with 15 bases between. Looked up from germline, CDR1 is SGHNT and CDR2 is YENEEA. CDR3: CASSFRTTGGETQYF. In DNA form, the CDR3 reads TGTGCCAGCAGCTTCAGGACGACTGGGGGAGAGACCCAGTACTTC.